What follows are 16 T cell receptor beta chains derived from one specimen sequenced in a study of PD-1 blockade in classical Hodgkin lymphoma. Sequenced by immunoSEQ multiplex PCR; TCRdb stores in-frame clones only, minus some. The repertoire holds around 92,000 clones, with 83% as singletons. The sample's time point: cycle 4 day 1 (C4D1), after less than 7 weeks of nivolumab. Every patient had relapsed following autologous stem cell transplantation, and cohorts differed in brentuximab vedotin exposure. Source: peripheral blood mononuclear cells (PBMCs), taken before the fourth cycle of nivolumab. All receptors derive from a human donor with classical Hodgkin lymphoma.

The V gene is TRBV4-3, the J gene TRBJ2-1; a weak D match, TRBD2 (5 bases). Trimming removed 0 bases from V and 4 bases from J, with 7 bases in between. This CDR3 comprises 14 residues. Germline V CDR1 and CDR2: LGHNA, YSLEER. The CDR3 DNA is TGCGCCAGCAGCCAAGATAGGAGGTACAATGAGCAGTTCTTC. Amino acid sequence: CASSQDRRYNEQFF.

The V and J genes are TRBV13 and TRBJ2-1; D is uncertain. The length of the CDR3 is 13 residues. V dropped 1 base and J dropped 3 bases, with 4 bases sitting between them. The germline V gene has CDR1 PRHDT and CDR2 FYEKMQ (reference sequence). CDR3 sequence (DNA): TGTGCCAGCAGCTTAGTAGGCTACAATGAGCAGTTCTTC. It encodes CASSLVGYNEQFF.

The chain is built from TRBV4-1 and TRBJ2-3; D is unresolved. The CDR3 runs to 15 residues. Germline V CDR1 and CDR2: MGHRA, YSYEKL. V was clipped by 1 base and J by 6 bases, with 14 bases between them. CDR3 sequence reads: CASSQVGSATDTQYF. The CDR3 DNA is TGCGCCAGCAGCCAAGTCGGATCCGCCACGGATACGCAGTATTTT.

The rearrangement joins TRBV2 to TRBJ1-4, with D unclear. Germline V lookup: CDR1 SNHLY, CDR2 FYNNEI. V lost 5 bases to trimming and J lost 6 bases, with 4 bases between them. This CDR3 has 11 residues. The CDR3 spells CASSYDEKLFF. The DNA for the CDR3 is TGTGCCAGCAGTTACGATGAAAAACTGTTTTTT.

This clone came up once. The rearrangement links TRBV11-2 to TRBJ2-1; unclear D gene. The V and J ends lost 6 bases and 0 bases respectively, with 9 bases between them. The V gene's germline CDR1 is SGHAT and CDR2 FQNNGV. CDR3 length: 14 amino acids. CDR3 DNA: TGTGCCAGCAGGTTACAGAGCTCCTACAATGAGCAGTTCTTC. It specifies CASRLQSSYNEQFF.

The chain recombines TRBV10-3 with TRBJ2-1; either TRBD1 or TRBD2 may fit D (5 bases each). Per germline, CDR1 ENHRY and CDR2 SYGVKD. The length of the CDR3 is 12 residues. Trimming left V 4 bases short and J 4 bases short, with 5 bases between. The CDR3: CAISGGYNEQFF. The CDR3 DNA reads TGTGCCATCAGTGGGGGGTACAATGAGCAGTTCTTC.

This chain links TRBV28 with TRBJ2-3, with D perhaps matching TRBD1 (5 bases). Germline V gives CDR1 MDHEN, CDR2 SYDVKM. The ends were cut back, 4 bases at V and 0 bases at J, with 14 bases in the middle. The CDR3 is made up of 16 amino acids. The CDR3 is CASSSRKGSSTDTQYF. For the CDR3, the DNA is TGTGCCAGCAGTTCCCGGAAGGGGTCTAGCACAGATACGCAGTATTTT.

For the CDR3, the DNA is TGTGCCATCAGTGAGTATCCTGGAAACACCATATATTTT. Its protein is CAISEYPGNTIYF. The rearrangement uses TRBV10-3 and TRBJ1-3; no clear D. Germline CDR1 ENHRY, CDR2 SYGVKD. V lost 1 base and J lost 2, with 3 bases in between. There are 13 residues in the CDR3.

The chain employs TRBV10-3 and TRBJ2-3, with 10 nucleotides matching TRBD2. The V and J ends lost 1 base and 5 bases, in that order; junction bases with no gene match: 12. The germline CDR1 and CDR2 sequences are ENHRY and SYGVKD. The CDR3 has 18 residues. CDR3 nucleotide sequence: TGTGCCATCAGTGAGTTCGGACGGCTAGCGGGAGCCATAGATACGCAGTATTTT. Protein sequence: CAISEFGRLAGAIDTQYF.

Only a few counts were recorded for this clone. V and J are TRBV14 and TRBJ1-1; D is undetermined. The V end lost 8 bases, the J end lost 7 bases, and 11 bases lay between the germline ends. In germline, CDR1 is SGHDN, CDR2 FVKESK. The CDR3 is made up of 11 amino acids. CDR3 in amino acids: CASGLGIEAFF. In nucleotides, the CDR3 is TGTGCCAGCGGTCTCGGGATTGAAGCTTTCTTT.

This chain uses TRBV5-6 with TRBJ1-2; 8 bases line up with TRBD1. The V segment lost 0 bases and the J segment 7 bases; nucleotides outside the gene matches: 2. The CDR3 length is 13 residues. Per the germline V gene, CDR1 is SGHDT and CDR2 is YYEEEE. The CDR3 loop is CASSLVQGAGYTF. CDR3 coding DNA: TGTGCCAGCAGCTTGGTGCAGGGGGCTGGCTACACCTTC.

V usage is TRBV30 and J usage is TRBJ1-1; unclear D gene. Germline assignment: CDR1 GTSNPN and CDR2 SVGIG (reference sequence). V lost 0 bases, J lost 1 base, and 12 bases lay in between. This CDR3 region has 15 residues. The CDR3 loop is CAWSVVSEKNTEAFF. The DNA of the CDR3 is TGTGCCTGGAGTGTAGTGTCAGAGAAGAACACTGAAGCTTTCTTT.

The chain links TRBV5-1 to TRBJ2-1; TRBD2 aligns across 8 bases. V was clipped by 4 bases and J by 6 bases; unmatched bases: 9. The CDR3 is 15 amino acids. Germline CDR1 SGHRS, CDR2 YFSETQ. The CDR3 loop is CASSRSGSGGNEQFF. CDR3 in DNA: TGCGCCAGCAGCAGAAGCGGGAGTGGTGGCAATGAGCAGTTCTTC. Full variable domain (missing parts from reference TRBV5-1 and TRBJ2-1): KAGVTQTPRYLIKTRGQQVTLSCSPISGHRSVSWYQQTPGQGLQFLFEYFSETQRNKGNFPGRFSGRQFSNSRSEMNVSTLELGDSALYLCASSRSGSGGNEQFFGPGTRLTVL.

The V call is TRBV9, the J call TRBJ2-7; TRBD2 agrees at 8 bases. The J segment lost 3 bases and the V segment lost 4 bases, leaving 9 bases of the junction unmatched. The CDR3 has 15 residues. CDR1 and CDR2 (germline): SGDLS, YYNGEE. CDR3 region: CASSPRRSGSYEQYF. The CDR3 nucleotides read TGTGCCAGCAGCCCCCGCCGGAGCGGGAGCTACGAGCAGTACTTC. The whole variable domain, filled in from reference TRBV9 and TRBJ2-7, reads DSGVTQTPKHLITATGQRVTLRCSPRSGDLSVYWYQQSLDQGLQFLIQYYNGEERAKGNILERFSAQQFPDLHSELNLSSLELGDSALYFCASSPRRSGSYEQYFGPGTRLTVT.

This clone showed up just once. The identical CDR3 is also encoded by other nucleotide sequences in the sample. This rearrangement joins TRBV5-4 to TRBJ2-1; D gene uncertain. Germline V gives CDR1 SGHNT, CDR2 YYREEE (reference sequence). The ends were cut back, 0 bases at V and 3 bases at J, with 7 bases in the middle. The CDR3 length is 14 residues. CDR3 nucleotide sequence: TGTGCCAGCAGCTTGGGACCGGACTACAATGAGCAGTTCTTC. This codes for CASSLGPDYNEQFF.

The chain is built from TRBV30 and TRBJ1-1; D is unresolved. The germline gives CDR1 GTSNPN, CDR2 SVGIG (reference sequence). The CDR3 totals 13 residues. The V and J ends lost 5 bases and 1 base respectively, with 11 bases between them. CDR3 nucleotides: TGTGCCTGGCTGCCTGGGCGGAACACTGAAGCTTTCTTT. Its protein product is CAWLPGRNTEAFF.